This TCR beta chain was observed in a study of blood T cell repertoires in COVID-19. Study at large: Both acute and convalescent COVID-19 samples were obtained from the United States, Italy and Spain.

Germline trimming cut 0 bases from V and 2 bases from J; bases unmatched to any gene: 5. This CDR3 contains 16 residues. Germline values: CDR1 SGHRS, CDR2 YFSETQ. In regard to this clone: This specimen includes other DNA sequences encoding the same CDR3.

The authors' processing: Estimates of nucleated cell counts were drawn from the amplification of reference gene primers. The repertoire was sequenced with immunoSEQ multiplex PCR; TCRdb's copy has only in-frame clones and lacks some. V and J calls and clone size are copied from that table; D and trimming were computed from the DNA. The repertoire consists of about 130,000 clones, with approximately 84% occurring once and the leading ten covering roughly an eighth. The receptor was derived from a woman under 40 who had recovered from COVID-19. The chain employs TRBV5-1 and TRBJ2-5, with 9 positions matching TRBD1. Sequenced: peripheral blood. This CDR3 is CASSLGQGDAQETQYF. The CDR3 nucleotides are TGCGCCAGCAGCTTGGGACAGGGGGACGCTCAAGAGACCCAGTACTTC.